Listed here are 23 T cell receptor beta chains from one sample, sequenced in a study of cytomegalovirus exposure and HLA in healthy donors. Assay: immunoSEQ multiplex PCR; the TCRdb copy retains only in-frame clones and omits some. The table lists 100,000 to 130,000 clones, around 95% of them singletons. The sample consisted of PBMCs. The receptors stem from a woman younger than 35 in good health and CMV-seronegative.

The J gene is TRBJ1-3, the V gene TRBV19, with D maybe TRBD1 (6 bases). The CDR3 totals 14 residues. The V end was cut by 11 bases, the J end by 0 bases, with 14 bases between. CDR1 LNHDA and CDR2 SQIVND come from the germline V gene (reference sequence). CDR3 DNA sequence: TGTGCCGTATCGGACAGACACTCTGGAAACACCATATATTTT. Translated: CAVSDRHSGNTIYF.

This chain joins TRBV5-6 and TRBJ2-5, with 13 bases matching TRBD2. The CDR3 runs 17 residues. Germline CDR1 reads SGHDT; CDR2 reads YYEEEE. V trimming: 4 bases; J trimming: 4 bases; junction bases outside the gene matches: 10. For the CDR3, the DNA is TGTGCCAGCAGCGATGAAACTAGCGGGGGGGGGCGAGAGACCCAGTACTTC. Amino acid sequence: CASSDETSGGGRETQYF.

The chain joins TRBV5-1 to TRBJ2-5, with D perhaps TRBD2 (6 bases). Germline loops: CDR1 SGHRS, CDR2 YFSETQ. Deletions cut 2 bases from V and 2 bases from J, with 10 bases between. The CDR3 loop spans 14 amino acids. In DNA form, the CDR3 reads TGCGCCAGCAGCTTCGCGGGGCTGCAAGAGACCCAGTACTTC. Translation: CASSFAGLQETQYF. The variable domain in full, completed from reference TRBV5-1 and TRBJ2-5, reads KAGVTQTPRYLIKTRGQQVTLSCSPISGHRSVSWYQQTPGQGLQFLFEYFSETQRNKGNFPGRFSGRQFSNSRSEMNVSTLELGDSALYLCASSFAGLQETQYFGPGTRLLVL.

The CDR3 is CASSLLTGGLGELFF. The CDR3, as DNA: TGTGCCAGCAGCTTATTAACAGGGGGGCTCGGGGAGCTGTTTTTT. The gene calls are TRBV11-2 and TRBJ2-2; 8 nucleotides agree with TRBD1. CDR3 length: 15 amino acids. Germline-derived CDR1 and CDR2 are SGHAT and FQNNGV. V shed 2 bases and J 7 bases; nucleotides not matched to a gene: 6.

The chain has TRBV28 and TRBJ2-3; tentatively, D is TRBD2 (6 bases). CDR3 length: 16 residues. Per germline, CDR1 MDHEN and CDR2 SYDVKM. V lost 3 bases, J lost 2 bases, and 15 bases lay in between. The DNA of the CDR3 is TGTGCCAGCAGTTTTCCCCGGGAGTGGGTCACAGATACGCAGTATTTT. Its translation is CASSFPREWVTDTQYF.

The V gene is TRBV6-1, the J gene TRBJ1-2; 7 bases align to TRBD1. After removal of 0 bases from V and 5 bases from J, the junction contained 6 bases not matched to a gene. The germline V gene encodes CDR1 MNHNS and CDR2 SASEGT. This CDR3 has 15 amino acids. Here the CDR3 reads CASSEALGQTYGYTF. CDR3 in DNA: TGTGCCAGCAGTGAAGCCCTGGGACAGACGTATGGCTACACCTTC.

The sample holds one count of this clone. The chain carries TRBV5-1 and TRBJ2-7; 10 bases align to TRBD2. CDR3 size: 15 residues. CDR1 and CDR2 (germline): SGHRS, YFSETQ. V lost 4 bases, J lost 2 bases, and 6 bases stayed unmatched. The CDR3 DNA reads as TGCGCCAGCAGCGGCGGACTAGCGGATACCTACGAGCAGTACTTC. Amino acid sequence: CASSGGLADTYEQYF.

The chain joins TRBV7-2 to TRBJ2-3; 10 nucleotides agree with TRBD2. After removal of 1 base from V and 5 bases from J, the junction contained 12 bases not matched to a gene. Germline CDR1 reads SGHTA; CDR2 reads FQGNSA. This CDR3 has 18 amino acids. This chain's CDR3 is CASSLVRVAGGFGDTQYF. The CDR3 DNA follows: TGTGCCAGCAGCTTAGTTCGGGTAGCGGGAGGTTTTGGAGATACGCAGTATTTT.

The chain recombines TRBV5-4 with TRBJ1-4, with D perhaps matching TRBD1 (6 bases). V lost 2 bases and J 7 bases, leaving 15 bases between the germline ends. Looked up from germline, CDR1 is SGHNT and CDR2 is YYREEE (reference sequence). The length of the CDR3 is 15 residues. In nucleotides, the CDR3 is TGTGCCAGCAGCTTACCACAGGGAGGGGGTGAAAAACTGTTTTTT. Amino acid sequence: CASSLPQGGGEKLFF.

The chain couples TRBV25-1 to TRBJ1-1, with unresolved D. The V gene lost 4 bases and the J gene lost 8 bases, with 8 bases spanning the gap. The length of the CDR3 is 11 residues. Germline V CDR1 and CDR2: MGHDK, SYGVNS. CDR3 in DNA: TGTGCCAGCAGTGGGTACATGGAAGCTTTCTTT. This encodes CASSGYMEAFF.

The chain uses TRBV4-1 and TRBJ2-7; a possible D gene is TRBD1 (7 bases). This CDR3 has 16 residues. Germline lookup yields CDR1 MGHRA and CDR2 YSYEKL. Trimming stripped 1 base from V and 5 bases from J, with 18 bases between. CDR3 region: CASSQVLFRGAHEQYF. CDR3 DNA sequence: TGCGCCAGCAGCCAAGTGCTTTTCAGGGGGGCCCACGAGCAGTACTTC.

The genes are TRBV10-3 and TRBJ1-5, with 8 positions matching TRBD1. Germline CDR1 reads ENHRY; CDR2 reads SYGVKD. The CDR3 totals 17 residues. V gave up 7 bases and J gave up 6 bases; unmatched junction bases: 17. CDR3 residues: CAITPRQGRLLGQPQHF. DNA for the CDR3: TGTGCCATCACCCCAAGACAGGGGCGCCTGTTAGGTCAGCCCCAGCATTTT.

This rearrangement joins TRBV2 to TRBJ1-1; D not certain. V lost 6 bases and J 5 bases, leaving 7 bases between the germline ends. There are 11 residues in the CDR3. The germline V gene has CDR1 SNHLY and CDR2 FYNNEI. The CDR3 here is CASSPRTEAFF. CDR3 bases: TGTGCCAGCAGCCCGAGGACTGAAGCTTTCTTT.

The sample holds one count of this clone. The chain uses TRBV30 and TRBJ1-1; D may be TRBD1 (6 bases). The CDR3 has 13 amino acids. Trimming took off 8 bases at V and 6 bases at J, with 19 bases between the two ends. Germline assignment: CDR1 GTSNPN and CDR2 SVGIG (reference sequence). The CDR3 protein is CAGSGERKAEAFF. The CDR3 DNA is TGTGCCGGATCAGGGGAGAGGAAAGCTGAAGCTTTCTTT. Full variable domain (remainder filled in from reference TRBV30 and TRBJ1-1): SQTIHQWPATLVQPVGSPLSLECTVEGTSNPNLYWYRQAAGRGLQLLFYSVGIGQISSEVPQNLSASRPQDRQFILSSKKLLLSDSGFYLCAGSGERKAEAFFGQGTRLTVV.

This rearrangement joins TRBV4-2 to TRBJ2-7, with 11 bases that match TRBD2. The junction had 9 bases not matched to a gene; V was cut back by 4 bases and J by 7 bases. This CDR3 is 15 amino acids long. Germline V gene lookup returns CDR1 LGHNA and CDR2 YNFKEQ. The CDR3, as DNA: TGTGCCAGCAGCCGAACTAGCGGGGGACCCGGGGAGCAGTACTTC. Translation: CASSRTSGGPGEQYF.

This clone was recorded once. The chain uses TRBV10-3 and TRBJ2-5, with D perhaps matching TRBD2 (7 bases). The CDR3 length is 15 residues. The germline gives CDR1 ENHRY, CDR2 SYGVKD. The V and J ends lost 6 bases and 0 bases respectively, with 14 bases between them. Here the CDR3 DNA reads TGTGCCATCAGCTCGGGGGGCACGTACCAAGAGACCCAGTACTTC. It is translated as CAISSGGTYQETQYF.

This sequence joins TRBV5-6 and TRBJ2-7, with 13 bases fitting TRBD2. V shed 4 bases, J shed 3 bases, and the junction held 4 bases outside the gene matches. CDR3 size: 15 residues. CDR1 and CDR2 (germline): SGHDT, YYEEEE. CDR3 bases: TGTGCCAGCAGCCAGACTAGCGGGGGGATCTACGAGCAGTACTTC. The encoded protein is CASSQTSGGIYEQYF.

V usage is TRBV2 and J usage is TRBJ2-5, with 7 bases that match TRBD1. CDR1 is SNHLY and CDR2 is FYNNEI in the germline V gene. J lost 4 bases, V lost 4 bases, and 12 bases had no gene match. The CDR3 is 16 residues long. The CDR3 DNA sequence: TGTGCCAGCAGTGGAGACAGGGTAAAGTTAGGAGAGACCCAGTACTTC. Its protein is CASSGDRVKLGETQYF.

The rearrangement uses TRBV7-2 and TRBJ2-1; no clear D. The V gene lost 0 bases and the J gene lost 4 bases, with 4 bases spanning the gap. This CDR3 region has 13 residues. Per the germline V gene, CDR1 is SGHTA and CDR2 is FQGNSA. The CDR3 reads CASSLARYNEQFF. CDR3 bases: TGTGCCAGCAGCTTAGCCAGGTACAATGAGCAGTTCTTC. Combining the CDR3 with reference TRBV7-2 and TRBJ2-1 gives the whole variable domain GAGVSQSPSNKVTEKGKDVELRCDPISGHTALYWYRQSLGQGLEFLIYFQGNSAPDKSGLPSDRFSAERTGGSVSTLTIQRTQQEDSAVYLCASSLARYNEQFFGPGTRLTVL.

This rearrangement joins TRBV7-2 to TRBJ2-7; D not resolved. V was cut by 5 bases and J by 3 bases, with 5 bases left in between. The germline V gene has CDR1 SGHTA and CDR2 FQGNSA. The CDR3 is 11 amino acids. CDR3 bases: TGTGCCAGCAGCCTGAGCTACGAGCAGTACTTC. Protein: CASSLSYEQYF.

The J gene is TRBJ2-2, the V gene TRBV4-3, with 9 nucleotides matching TRBD2. Germline V CDR1 and CDR2: LGHNA, YSLEER. The CDR3 consists of 17 residues. V was pared by 0 bases and J by 0 bases, with 2 bases of the junction left unmatched. CDR3 nucleotide sequence: TGCGCCAGCAGCCAAGAGGGCGGGGGGGCGAACACCGGGGAGCTGTTTTTT. Translating it yields CASSQEGGGANTGELFF.

With regard to this clone: No DNA is shown, since the ends of the CDR3 on it are uncertain; the CDR3 is the one TCRdb lists. The V call is TRBV5-1, the J call TRBJ1-1. Looked up from germline, CDR1 is SGHRS and CDR2 is YFSETQ. 17 amino acids form the CDR3, both terminal residues included. This chain's CDR3 is CASSSSKGGGQNTEAFF.

This sequence joins TRBV7-8 and TRBJ1-5, with 9 bases fitting TRBD1. The germline gives CDR1 SGHVS, CDR2 FQNEAQ. The CDR3 has 16 amino acids. V dropped 5 bases and J dropped 3; count of bases not matched to a gene: 8. The CDR3 here is CASSQKRTGDNQPQHF. In DNA form, the CDR3 reads TGTGCCAGCAGCCAAAAAAGGACAGGGGACAATCAGCCCCAGCATTTT.